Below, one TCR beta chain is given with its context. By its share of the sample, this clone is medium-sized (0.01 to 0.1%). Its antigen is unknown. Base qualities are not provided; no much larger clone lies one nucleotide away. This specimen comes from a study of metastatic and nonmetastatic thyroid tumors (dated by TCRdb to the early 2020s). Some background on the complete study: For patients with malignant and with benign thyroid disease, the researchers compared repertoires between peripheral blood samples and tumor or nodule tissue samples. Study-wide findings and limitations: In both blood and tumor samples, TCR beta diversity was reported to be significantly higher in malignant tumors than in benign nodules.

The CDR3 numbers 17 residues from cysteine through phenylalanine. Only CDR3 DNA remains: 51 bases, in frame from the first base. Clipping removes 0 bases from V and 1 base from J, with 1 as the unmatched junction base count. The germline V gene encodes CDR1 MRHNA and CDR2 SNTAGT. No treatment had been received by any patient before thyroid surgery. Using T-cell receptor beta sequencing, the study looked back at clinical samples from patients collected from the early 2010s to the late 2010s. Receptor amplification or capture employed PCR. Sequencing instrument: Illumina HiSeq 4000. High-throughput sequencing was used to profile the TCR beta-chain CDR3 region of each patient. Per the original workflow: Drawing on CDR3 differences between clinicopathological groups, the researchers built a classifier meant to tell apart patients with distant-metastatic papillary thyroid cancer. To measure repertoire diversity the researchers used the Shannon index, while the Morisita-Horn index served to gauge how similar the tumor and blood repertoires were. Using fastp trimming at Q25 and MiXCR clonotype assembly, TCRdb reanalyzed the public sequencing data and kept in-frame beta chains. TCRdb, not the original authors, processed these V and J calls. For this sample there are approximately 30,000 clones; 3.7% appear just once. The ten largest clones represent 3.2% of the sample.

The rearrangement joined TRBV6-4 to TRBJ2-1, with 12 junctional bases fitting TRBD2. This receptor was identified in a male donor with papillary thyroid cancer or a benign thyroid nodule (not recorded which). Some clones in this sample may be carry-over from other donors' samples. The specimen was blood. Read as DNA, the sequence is TGTGCCAGCAGTGACTCTACTAGCGGGAGGTCCTACAATGAGCAGTTCTTC. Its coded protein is CASSDSTSGRSYNEQFF.